This TCR beta chain was found in a study of blood T cell repertoires in COVID-19 (dated by TCRdb to the early 2020s). Some background on the complete study: Collaborator samples came from the United States, Italy and Spain and covered acute and convalescent phases of COVID-19. The material from the prospective study consisted of cDNA or gDNA derived from T cells, B-cell-depleted T cells, or PBMCs. Subjects who had been exposed to COVID-19, were actively infected with it, or had recovered from it provided the deeply sampled blood TCRbeta repertoires that made up the dataset. A freely available public database, intended as a resource for researchers studying the immune response to SARS-CoV-2, is where the repertoires were released. Samples were obtained from the ongoing ImmuneRACE study (first 160 participants) and from 1,254 subjects provided by 6 global collaborators. Sample metadata almost always included a de-identified subject ID, COVID-19 status, age in years and sex. Where available, HLA class I and class II types were taken from metadata supplied by the sample provider and were not determined by assay-based typing. Overall study outcomes, separate from this receptor: The amount of clinical and demographic metadata varied by source and participant and was provided uncurated.

Each collaborating institution followed its own protocols to collect whole blood in K2EDTA tubes. For TCRbeta analysis, collaborators shipped samples as frozen whole blood, isolated PBMCs, or DNA extracted from either of those sample types. Including the terminal cysteine and phenylalanine, the CDR3 comprises 13 residues. This entry keeps only the CDR3 DNA: 39 bases, framed from base 1. CDR1 and CDR2 were assigned from the germline V gene as SGHTA and FQGNSA. V and J are trimmed by 2 bases and 10 bases, and the gene matches miss 5 bases of the junction. Note on this clone: Its antigen is unknown. Base qualities are missing; no much larger clone stands one base away.

TCRbeta CDR3 regions were amplified from genomic DNA by means of the immunoSEQ Assay, a bias-controlled multiplex PCR. On the authors' methods: Nucleated cell counts per sample were estimated from amplification of reference gene primers within the assay. To quantify the absolute abundance of each unique TCRbeta CDR3 rearrangement, sequence reads were collapsed and filtered. For each sample, productive Simpson clonality was calculated by taking the square root of Simpson's diversity index across productive rearrangements. Entries here come from immuneACCESS through TCRdb and include only in-frame sequences with V and J called. Some clones fail to appear in such tables; in the studies checked, an unresolved V gene covers under half of the shortfall, and the cause of the remainder is unknown. V and J calls and clone size are those listed in that table; D and trimming were worked out from the DNA. Within this sample are fewer than 15,000 clones, with about 89% of them counted one time only. Roughly a fifth of the sample belongs to the ten largest clones.

The receptor comes from a woman in her fifties or sixties with active COVID-19. The sequenced material came from peripheral blood. The chain uses TRBV7-2 and TRBJ2-1, and TRBD2 matches 7 of the central bases. The CDR3 is CASSLNRGDEQFF. The nucleotide sequence reads as follows: TGTGCCAGCAGCTTAAATCGGGGGGACGAGCAGTTCTTC.